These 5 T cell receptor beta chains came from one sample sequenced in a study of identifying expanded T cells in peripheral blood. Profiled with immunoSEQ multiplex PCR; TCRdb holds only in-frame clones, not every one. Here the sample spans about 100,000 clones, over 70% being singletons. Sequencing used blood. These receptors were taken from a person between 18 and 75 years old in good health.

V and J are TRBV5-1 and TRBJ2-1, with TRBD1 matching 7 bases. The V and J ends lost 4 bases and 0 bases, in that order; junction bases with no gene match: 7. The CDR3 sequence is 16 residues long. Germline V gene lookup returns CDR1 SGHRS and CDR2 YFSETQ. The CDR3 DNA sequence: TGCGCCAGCAGCATAGGGACAGACCTCTCCTACAATGAGCAGTTCTTC. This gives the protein CASSIGTDLSYNEQFF.

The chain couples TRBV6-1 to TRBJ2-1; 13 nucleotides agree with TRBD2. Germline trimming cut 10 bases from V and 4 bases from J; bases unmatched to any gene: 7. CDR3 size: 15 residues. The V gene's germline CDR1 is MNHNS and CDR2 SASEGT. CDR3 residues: CATPWTSGGYNEQFF. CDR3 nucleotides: TGTGCCACGCCCTGGACTAGCGGGGGTTACAATGAGCAGTTCTTC.

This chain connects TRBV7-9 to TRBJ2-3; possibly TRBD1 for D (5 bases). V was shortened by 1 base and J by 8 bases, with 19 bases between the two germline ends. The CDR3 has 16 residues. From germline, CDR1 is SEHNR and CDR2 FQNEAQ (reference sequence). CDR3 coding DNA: TGTGCCAGCAGCTTAGTTCAGGGATATCCCATCGTTACGCAGTATTTT. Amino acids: CASSLVQGYPIVTQYF.

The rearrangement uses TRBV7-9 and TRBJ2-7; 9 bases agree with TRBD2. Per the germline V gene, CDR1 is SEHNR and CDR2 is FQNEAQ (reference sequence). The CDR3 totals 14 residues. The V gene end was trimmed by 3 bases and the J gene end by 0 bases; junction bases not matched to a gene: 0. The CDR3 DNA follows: TGTGCCAGCAGCTTTAGCGGGAGCTCCTACGAGCAGTACTTC. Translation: CASSFSGSSYEQYF. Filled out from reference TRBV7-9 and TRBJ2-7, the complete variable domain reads DTGVSQNPRHKITKRGQNVTFRCDPISEHNRLYWYRQTLGQGPEFLTYFQNEAQLEKSRLLSDRFSAERPKGSFSTLEIQRTEQGDSAMYLCASSFSGSSYEQYFGPGTRLTVT.

The CDR3 sequence is CASSIPRSTGELFF. The CDR3 coding sequence is TGTGCCAGTAGTATCCCTCGCTCCACCGGGGAGCTGTTTTTT. The chain joins TRBV19 to TRBJ2-2; D not certain. Germline V gives CDR1 LNHDA, CDR2 SQIVND (reference sequence). Trimming removed 3 bases from V and 4 bases from J, with 9 bases in between. The CDR3 runs to 14 residues. The complete variable domain, with remaining parts taken from reference TRBV19 and TRBJ2-2, reads DGGITQSPKYLFRKEGQNVTLSCEQNLNHDAMYWYRQDPGQGLRLIYYSQIVNDFQKGDIAEGYSVSREKKESFPLTVTSAQKNPTAFYLCASSIPRSTGELFFGEGSRLTVL.